Listed here are 14 T cell receptor beta chains from one sample, sequenced in a study of T-cell reconstitution after alpha-beta-depleted transplantation in children (dated by TCRdb to the mid-2010s). The treatment or condition label here, explained by the study, means: allogeneic hematopoietic cell transplantation with graft depleted of TCRalphabeta T cells and CD19 B cells. Receptors were amplified or captured by PCR. The listed sequencing device is Illumina HiSeq 2500. TCR library preparation used molecular barcoding, with unique molecular identifiers applied to normalize quantification of the TCRbeta repertoire. Through fastp at Q25 and MiXCR, TCRdb rebuilt clones from the public reads, retaining in-frame beta chains. Rows matching on CDR3 protein sequence are summarized as one entry with the most common DNA and genes. This sample comprises 900,000 or so distinct CDR3 sequences, 15% to 20% of them detected only once. In total, the top ten clones hold approximately 5% of the sample.

The source material was PBMCs, mostly from graft donor cells, sampled 360 days after TCRalphabeta/CD19-depleted stem cell transplant. The receptor set was obtained from a male patient aged 10 to 17 who had a stem cell transplant for acute lymphoblastic leukemia, so the T cells may come from the graft donor.

This clonotype came up a few times. The chain recombines TRBV5-1 with TRBJ1-1, with a weak D call TRBD1 (6 bases). Trimming left V 3 bases short and J 1 base short, with 13 bases between. The CDR3 is 15 amino acids. Germline assignment: CDR1 SGHRS and CDR2 YFSETQ. The CDR3: CASSSRLGANTEAFF. The CDR3 DNA sequence: TGCGCCAGCAGCTCCCGGTTGGGGGCGAACACTGAAGCTTTCTTT.

The chain couples TRBV7-8 to TRBJ2-3; TRBD2 agrees at 8 bases. V shed 11 bases and J 2 bases; nucleotides not matched to a gene: 9. Germline-derived CDR1 and CDR2 are SGHVS and FQNEAQ. The CDR3 is made up of 14 amino acids. The CDR3 is CAARREANTDTQYF. Here the CDR3 DNA reads TGTGCCGCGAGGCGGGAGGCCAACACAGATACGCAGTATTTT.

This clonotype appeared many times. The rearrangement uses TRBV7-2 and TRBJ2-7; tentative D call: TRBD2 (6 bases). The CDR3 is 15 amino acids. Germline lookup yields CDR1 SGHTA and CDR2 FQGNSA. Trimming left V 4 bases short and J 0 bases short, with 13 bases between. The CDR3 sequence: CASSSGTLSSYEQYF. For the CDR3, the DNA is TGTGCCAGCAGCTCCGGGACTTTAAGCTCCTACGAGCAGTACTTC.

J is TRBJ2-2 and V is TRBV27, with D unclear. The germline V gene has CDR1 MNHEY and CDR2 SMNVEV (reference sequence). V lost 3 bases, J lost 7 bases, and 9 bases lay in between. The CDR3 contains 13 residues. The CDR3 DNA is TGTGCCAGCAGTTTCGGAAAGGGCGGGGAGCTGTTTTTT. It yields the protein CASSFGKGGELFF.

This clonotype was seen a few times. The V gene is TRBV24-1, the J gene TRBJ1-6; 7 nucleotides line up with TRBD1. The CDR3 has 13 residues. Germline-derived CDR1 and CDR2 are KGHDR and SFDVKD. The V and J ends lost 5 bases and 11 bases, in that order; junction bases with no gene match: 5. For the CDR3, the DNA is TGTGCCACCAGTGGTCGACAGGGAGCACCCCTCCACTTT. Its protein product is CATSGRQGAPLHF.

This clonotype was seen repeatedly, ten times or more. The chain combines TRBV12-3 or TRBV12-4 with TRBJ2-6, with a weak D call TRBD1 (6 bases). V gave up 4 bases and J gave up 0 bases, with 10 bases separating them. CDR3 length: 16 amino acids. The CDR3 loop reads CASSYLRGSGANVLTF. CDR3 DNA sequence: TGTGCCAGCAGTTACCTCAGGGGCTCTGGGGCCAACGTCCTGACTTTC.

This clonotype was picked up a small number of times. The rearrangement links TRBV5-1 to TRBJ1-5; no reliable D call. CDR1 SGHRS and CDR2 YFSETQ come from the germline V gene. The CDR3 runs 16 residues. The V and J ends lost 0 bases and 1 base respectively, with 11 bases between them. CDR3 amino acids: CASSLEGSPSNQPQHF. DNA of the CDR3: TGCGCCAGCAGCTTGGAAGGGTCGCCGAGCAATCAGCCCCAGCATTTT.

The CDR3 nucleotides read TGCAGCGTTTGGGGGGTCTGGTGGCAGTACTTC. Its translation is CSVWGVWWQYF. The chain links TRBV29-1 to TRBJ2-7, with D perhaps TRBD2 (6 bases). The germline V gene has CDR1 SQVTM and CDR2 ANQGSEA. V was clipped by 5 bases and J by 9 bases, with 14 bases between them. The CDR3 runs to 11 residues.

The rearrangement uses TRBV20-1 and TRBJ2-7; TRBD2 agrees at 7 bases. The CDR3 totals 17 residues. CDR1 and CDR2 from the germline V gene are DFQATT and SNEGSKA (reference sequence). Trimming at V came to 3 bases and at J to 7 bases, leaving 21 bases not matched to a gene. CDR3: CSASGRWGGETPQEQYF. For the CDR3, the DNA is TGCAGTGCTAGCGGCCGCTGGGGGGGGGAGACGCCTCAGGAGCAGTACTTC.

V gene TRBV3-1 combines with J gene TRBJ2-5; 16 bases map to TRBD2. The germline CDR1 and CDR2 sequences are LGHDT and YNNKEL (reference sequence). The V gene end was trimmed by 3 bases and the J gene end by 2 bases; junction bases not matched to a gene: 3. The CDR3 has 17 residues. The CDR3 region has the DNA TGTGCCAGCAGCCAGGGGACTAGCGGGAGGGGTCAAGAGACCCAGTACTTC. This encodes CASSQGTSGRGQETQYF.

This clonotype was detected only a few times. The V gene is TRBV7-2, the J gene TRBJ1-6; D is possibly TRBD1 (6 bases). This CDR3 has 13 amino acids. The germline V and J ends were trimmed by 1 base and 9 bases, with 7 bases remaining between them. Germline assignment: CDR1 SGHTA and CDR2 FQGNSA. The CDR3 loop reads CASSLVRGSPLHF. Here the CDR3 DNA reads TGTGCCAGCAGCTTAGTCAGGGGTTCACCCCTCCACTTT.

The chain is built from TRBV3-1 and TRBJ2-4; possibly TRBD2 for D (6 bases). CDR1 is LGHDT and CDR2 is YNNKEL in the germline V gene (reference sequence). With 4 bases removed from V and 1 base from J, the gap between germline ends came to 14 bases. This CDR3 is built from 16 residues. The CDR3 protein is CASSLYWGEAKNIQYF. CDR3 nucleotides: TGTGCCAGCAGCCTCTATTGGGGGGAGGCCAAAAACATTCAGTACTTC.

The gene calls are TRBV7-3 and TRBJ1-1; 7 positions match TRBD1. This CDR3 contains 15 residues. The germline gives CDR1 SGHTA, CDR2 FQGTGA. The V and J ends lost 5 bases and 3 bases, in that order; junction bases with no gene match: 9. CDR3 coding DNA: TGTGCCAGCAGCCTTTCCGGGACAGTGGACACTGAAGCTTTCTTT. It specifies CASSLSGTVDTEAFF.

The rearrangement links TRBV4-1 to TRBJ2-7; 8 bases fit TRBD1. CDR1 is MGHRA and CDR2 is YSYEKL in the germline V gene. J gave up 4 bases and V 3 bases, and 11 bases lay outside the gene matches. The CDR3 covers 16 residues. The CDR3 sequence is CASSQPRSGGAYEQYF. The DNA for the CDR3 is TGCGCCAGCAGCCAGCCTCGGTCAGGGGGCGCTTACGAGCAGTACTTC.